This T cell receptor (beta chain) stems from a study of cytomegalovirus exposure and HLA in healthy donors. Findings and caveats of the study: In an earlier analysis, in about 530 donors, most V segments appeared productive either ~87% or ~30% of the time.

CDR1 and CDR2 from the germline V gene are MNHEY and SVGAGI. J lost 2 bases, V lost 0 bases, and 3 bases had no gene match. The CDR3 is made up of 15 amino acids. This PCR relied on a set of 60 Vbeta primers and 13 Jbeta primers. Libraries were prepared by immunoSEQ multiplex PCR; TCRdb keeps only in-frame clonotypes and omits some of them. The listing records more than 130,000 clones. About this clone: Its antigen remains unknown.

This sequence originates from a man aged 40-50 years in good health and CMV-seronegative. Input material: PBMCs. The genes are TRBV6-5 and TRBJ2-7; 8 bases line up with TRBD1. The CDR3 is CASSYSQGATYEQYF. The DNA for the CDR3 is TGTGCCAGCAGTTACTCCCAGGGGGCAACCTACGAGCAGTACTTC.